The rows below give T cell receptor beta chains drawn from one sample of a study of blood T cell repertoires in COVID-19. The data were produced by immunoSEQ multiplex PCR, yet TCRdb's version contains in-frame clones alone and is incomplete. The sample includes roughly 140,000 clones, roughly 85% of them seen just once. Sequences were obtained from peripheral blood. The receptors were gathered from a man between 45 and 60 years old with acute or convalescent COVID-19. The CDR3 runs from the conserved cysteine through the conserved F or W. The D gene is left open where the match is weak. Clone size is shown for a subset of rows, as once, few, many or a class of expanded clone.

V: TRBV15; D: NA; J: TRBJ1-2; size: once; CDR3: CATSRDSFQEQRLGYTF; DNA: TGTGCCACCAGCAGAGATTCTTTTCAGGAACAAAGGCTTGGCTACACCTTC
V: TRBV6-5; D: TRBD1; J: TRBJ1-1; size: NA; CDR3: CASSRQGAPGTEAFF; DNA: TGTGCCAGCAGTCGACAGGGGGCGCCGGGCACTGAAGCTTTCTTT
V: TRBV5-4; D: TRBD2; J: TRBJ2-1; size: NA; CDR3: CASSSGTSGTGHHEQFF; DNA: TGTGCCAGCAGCTCGGGGACTAGCGGAACTGGCCACCATGAGCAGTTCTTC
V: TRBV18; D: NA; J: TRBJ1-1; size: NA; CDR3: CASSPLPQGETNTEAFF; DNA: TGTGCCAGCTCACCACTACCACAGGGAGAGACGAACACTGAAGCTTTCTTT
V: TRBV6-5; D: TRBD1; J: TRBJ2-7; size: NA; CDR3: CASRPGTGSPYEQYF; DNA: TGTGCCAGCAGACCAGGGACAGGGAGCCCCTACGAGCAGTACTTC
V: TRBV30; D: NA; J: TRBJ2-5; size: once; CDR3: CAWTSGNTQYF; DNA: TGTGCCTGGACCTCAGGGAACACCCAGTACTTC
V: TRBV5-1; D: TRBD2; J: TRBJ2-3; size: NA; CDR3: CASSRSGGASDTQYF; DNA: TGCGCCAGCAGTCGTAGCGGGGGGGCATCAGATACGCAGTATTTT
V: TRBV5-1; D: NA; J: TRBJ2-7; size: NA; CDR3: CASSVEWLAEQYF; DNA: TGCGCCAGCAGCGTGGAGTGGCTGGCCGAGCAGTACTTC
V: TRBV11-2; D: NA; J: TRBJ1-1; size: NA; CDR3: CASSPPPVTEAFF; DNA: TGTGCCAGCAGCCCACCCCCAGTCACTGAAGCTTTCTTT
V: TRBV15; D: NA; J: TRBJ1-5; size: once; CDR3: CATSRGTPETWSSNNQPQHF; DNA: TGTGCCACCAGCAGAGGTACCCCAGAAACTTGGAGCTCTAACAATCAGCCCCAGCATTTT
V: TRBV5-4; D: NA; J: TRBJ2-1; size: NA; CDR3: CASSLAPLANSANEQFF; DNA: TGTGCCAGCAGCTTGGCCCCTCTAGCGAACTCGGCCAATGAGCAGTTCTTC
V: TRBV7-6; D: TRBD2; J: TRBJ2-5; size: NA; CDR3: CASSPGLAGGRETQYF; DNA: TGTGCCAGCAGCCCTGGACTAGCGGGGGGGAGGGAGACCCAGTACTTC
V: TRBV14; D: NA; J: TRBJ1-3; size: NA; CDR3: CASSQVGATIYF; DNA: TGTGCCAGCAGCCAAGTGGGGGCCACCATATATTTT
V: TRBV14; D: NA; J: TRBJ1-6; size: NA; CDR3: CASSQDGIWNSPLHF; DNA: TGTGCCAGCAGCCAAGACGGGATATGGAATTCACCCCTCCACTTT
V: TRBV12-3/TRBV12-4; D: NA; J: TRBJ2-7; size: once; CDR3: CASSLDVRYEQYF; DNA: TGTGCCAGCAGTTTAGACGTCAGATACGAGCAGTACTTC
V: TRBV12-3/TRBV12-4; D: NA; J: TRBJ2-4; size: few; CDR3: CASSLGGFQYF; DNA: TGTGCCAGCAGTTTGGGGGGATTTCAGTACTTC
V: TRBV5-1; D: NA; J: TRBJ2-1; size: once; CDR3: CASTSPGYNEQFF; DNA: TGCGCCAGCACCTCCCCGGGCTACAATGAGCAGTTCTTC
V: TRBV6-5; D: NA; J: TRBJ2-7; size: NA; CDR3: CASRRDNSYEQYF; DNA: TGTGCCAGCAGAAGGGACAACTCCTACGAGCAGTACTTC
V: TRBV11-2; D: NA; J: TRBJ1-2; size: NA; CDR3: CASSPDLQVYGYTF; DNA: TGTGCCAGCAGCCCAGACCTTCAGGTGTACGGCTACACCTTC
V: TRBV28; D: NA; J: TRBJ2-7; size: once; CDR3: CASSSPGLHYEQYF; DNA: TGTGCCAGCAGCTCACCGGGACTCCACTACGAGCAGTACTTC
V: TRBV29-1; D: NA; J: TRBJ2-7; size: NA; CDR3: CSVVVQTYEQYF; DNA: TGCAGCGTTGTGGTTCAGACCTACGAGCAGTACTTC
V: TRBV18; D: TRBD1; J: TRBJ2-7; size: NA; CDR3: CASSRDREVGDEQYF; DNA: TGTGCCAGCTCAAGGGACAGGGAGGTCGGGGACGAGCAGTACTTC
V: TRBV19; D: NA; J: TRBJ2-7; size: NA; CDR3: CASSTRTDSYEQYF; DNA: TGTGCCAGTAGTACTCGGACAGACTCCTACGAGCAGTACTTC
V: TRBV29-1; D: NA; J: TRBJ2-7; size: NA; CDR3: CSVTGTQPGGKQYF; DNA: TGCAGCGTCACTGGGACTCAGCCAGGGGGGAAGCAGTACTTC
V: TRBV6-1; D: NA; J: TRBJ2-3; size: once; CDR3: CASSEALILTDTQYF; DNA: TGTGCCAGCAGTGAAGCGTTAATACTAACAGATACGCAGTATTTT
V: TRBV28; D: TRBD1; J: TRBJ1-1; size: NA; CDR3: CAVDRRNEAFF; DNA: TGTGCAGTGGACAGGCGAAATGAAGCTTTCTTT
V: TRBV30; D: NA; J: TRBJ2-2; size: NA; CDR3: CAWSVHSYTGELFF; DNA: TGTGCCTGGAGTGTACACAGCTACACCGGGGAGCTGTTTTTT
V: TRBV3-1/TRBV3-2; D: NA; J: TRBJ2-3; size: once; CDR3: CASSGPSSTDTQYF; DNA: TGTGCCAGCAGCGGGCCCTCTAGCACAGATACGCAGTATTTT
V: TRBV23-1; D: NA; J: TRBJ1-2; size: once; CDR3: CAAQEAELRWDYGYTF; DNA: TGCGCCGCCCAAGAGGCGGAGCTCCGTTGGGACTATGGCTACACCTTC
V: TRBV6-5; D: NA; J: TRBJ1-1; size: once; CDR3: CASNRGAGRAEAFF; DNA: TGTGCCAGCAATAGAGGGGCAGGGAGGGCTGAAGCTTTCTTT
V: TRBV19; D: NA; J: TRBJ2-1; size: NA; CDR3: CASSEDNLLSYNEQFF; DNA: TGTGCCAGTAGTGAGGACAACCTTCTCTCCTACAATGAGCAGTTCTTC
V: TRBV9; D: NA; J: TRBJ1-5; size: few; CDR3: CASSEDGQGSQPQHF; DNA: TGTGCCAGCAGCGAGGACGGCCAGGGGAGTCAGCCCCAGCATTTT
V: TRBV19; D: NA; J: TRBJ2-7; size: NA; CDR3: CASSIGNYEQYF; DNA: TGTGCCAGTAGTATCGGGAACTACGAGCAGTACTTC
V: TRBV3-1/TRBV3-2; D: NA; J: TRBJ1-5; size: NA; CDR3: CASSLQGTNQPQHF; DNA: TGTGCCAGCAGCCTACAGGGTACCAATCAGCCCCAGCATTTT
V: TRBV4-1; D: NA; J: TRBJ1-3; size: once; CDR3: CASSQDLRSGNTIYF; DNA: TGCGCCAGCAGCCAAGATCTGCGCTCTGGAAACACCATATATTTT
V: TRBV19; D: NA; J: TRBJ1-5; size: NA; CDR3: CASSSAQGSNQPQHF; DNA: TGTGCCAGTAGCTCAGCACAGGGTAGCAATCAGCCCCAGCATTTT
V: TRBV15; D: NA; J: TRBJ2-1; size: NA; CDR3: CATSSEDSVHNEQFF; DNA: TGTGCCACCAGCAGTGAGGACAGCGTCCACAATGAGCAGTTCTTC
V: TRBV5-1; D: TRBD1; J: TRBJ2-7; size: NA; CDR3: CASSLGGQGGSYEQYF; DNA: TGCGCCAGCAGCTTGGGAGGACAGGGAGGATCCTACGAGCAGTACTTC
V: TRBV7-8; D: TRBD1; J: TRBJ2-3; size: NA; CDR3: CASSSTGSTDTQYF; DNA: TGTGCCAGCAGCTCGACAGGGAGCACAGATACGCAGTATTTT
V: TRBV9; D: NA; J: TRBJ2-1; size: NA; CDR3: CASSHFNSPVMNEQFF; DNA: TGTGCCAGCTCACATTTTAACAGTCCTGTAATGAATGAGCAGTTCTTC
V: TRBV5-6; D: NA; J: TRBJ2-3; size: NA; CDR3: CASSFSGPGTDTQYF; DNA: TGTGCCAGCAGCTTCAGCGGGCCCGGCACAGATACGCAGTATTTT
V: TRBV2; D: NA; J: TRBJ1-1; size: few; CDR3: CASSQNTEAFF; DNA: TGTGCCAGCAGCCAGAACACTGAAGCTTTCTTT
V: TRBV5-1; D: TRBD1; J: TRBJ2-5; size: NA; CDR3: CASSLAPSMGAGDRGPVTQETQYF; DNA: TGCGCCAGCAGCTTGGCTCCTTCGATGGGGGCCGGGGACAGGGGGCCGGTGACACAAGAGACCCAGTACTTC
V: TRBV6-6; D: NA; J: TRBJ1-6; size: few; CDR3: CASSYRQTNSPLHF; DNA: TGTGCCAGCAGTTACCGACAGACTAATTCACCCCTCCACTTT
V: TRBV9; D: NA; J: TRBJ2-5; size: NA; CDR3: CASSSGNWETQYF; DNA: TGTGCCAGCAGCTCAGGGAATTGGGAGACCCAGTACTTC
V: TRBV10-1; D: TRBD2; J: TRBJ2-3; size: NA; CDR3: CASSEASGGASTDTQYF; DNA: TGCGCCAGCAGTGAGGCTAGCGGGGGAGCTAGCACAGATACGCAGTATTTT
V: TRBV21-1; D: NA; J: TRBJ2-4; size: NA; CDR3: CASSKAGSGAILAKNIQYF; DNA: TGTGCCAGCAGCAAAGCGGGCTCAGGGGCAATTCTAGCCAAAAACATTCAGTACTTC
V: TRBV28; D: NA; J: TRBJ1-1; size: NA; CDR3: CASSSSRDTEAFF; DNA: TGTGCCAGCAGTTCGTCCAGGGACACTGAAGCTTTCTTT
V: TRBV7-8; D: TRBD2; J: TRBJ2-2; size: NA; CDR3: CASSFSSGIAGELFF; DNA: TGTGCCAGCAGCTTTTCTAGCGGGATAGCCGGGGAGCTGTTTTTT
V: TRBV21-1; D: NA; J: TRBJ2-5; size: NA; CDR3: CASSNHMPGVETQYF; DNA: TGTGCCAGCAGTAATCATATGCCGGGAGTAGAGACCCAGTACTTC